A single sample is the source of the 5 T cell receptor beta chains below, sequenced in a study of OX40 agonist ivuxolimab in advanced cancers. Sequencing used immunoSEQ multiplex PCR; TCRdb keeps in-frame clones, though not all of them. Altogether about 82,000 clones are present, over 80% being singletons, with the ten largest covering approximately 0.78%. Specimen: CD4+ or CD8+ T cells sorted from blood, collected in a trial of the OX40 agonist ivuxolimab. These receptors all come from an adult with an advanced solid tumor such as melanoma, head and neck, liver or kidney cancer.

The chain carries TRBV2 and TRBJ2-1, with 12 positions matching TRBD2. This CDR3 region has 15 residues. Looked up from germline, CDR1 is SNHLY and CDR2 is FYNNEI. J was trimmed by 7 bases and V by 3 bases; bases with no gene match: 4. CDR3 in amino acids: CASSDSSGGENEQFF. The CDR3, as DNA: TGTGCCAGCAGTGACTCTAGCGGGGGGGAAAATGAGCAGTTCTTC.

This chain joins TRBV5-1 and TRBJ2-7, with 7 bases matching TRBD1. The V and J ends lost 5 bases and 6 bases, in that order; junction bases with no gene match: 11. The germline gives CDR1 SGHRS, CDR2 YFSETQ. This CDR3 region has 14 residues. CDR3 sequence reads: CASREWTGDFEQYF. DNA for the CDR3: TGCGCCAGCAGGGAGTGGACAGGAGACTTCGAGCAGTACTTC.

This clone turned up a few times. V gene TRBV7-3 combines with J gene TRBJ1-1, with no clear D. The CDR3 totals 13 residues. Germline V CDR1 and CDR2: SGHTA, FQGTGA. V shed 4 bases and J shed 0 bases, with 6 bases lying between them. CDR3 nucleotides: TGTGCCAGCAGCTCCTCCATGAACACTGAAGCTTTCTTT. This translates into CASSSSMNTEAFF.

The chain combines TRBV10-3 with TRBJ2-2; weak D call: TRBD1 (6 bases). The CDR3 covers 18 residues. CDR1 ENHRY and CDR2 SYGVKD come from the germline V gene. The germline V and J ends were trimmed by 10 bases and 1 base, with 25 bases remaining between them. CDR3 nucleotide sequence: TGTGCCACCCGACCCGGGCCCCCCCAGGGGAAGAACACCGGGGAGCTGTTTTTT. Encoded protein: CATRPGPPQGKNTGELFF.

J is TRBJ2-3 and V is TRBV6-6, with D hard to call. V lost 6 bases, J lost 5 bases, and 6 bases lay in between. The CDR3 runs 11 residues. Germline V CDR1 and CDR2: MNHNY, SVGAGI (reference sequence). CDR3 nucleotide sequence: TGTGCCAGCAGCTTCCAAGATACGCAGTATTTT. This codes for CASSFQDTQYF.